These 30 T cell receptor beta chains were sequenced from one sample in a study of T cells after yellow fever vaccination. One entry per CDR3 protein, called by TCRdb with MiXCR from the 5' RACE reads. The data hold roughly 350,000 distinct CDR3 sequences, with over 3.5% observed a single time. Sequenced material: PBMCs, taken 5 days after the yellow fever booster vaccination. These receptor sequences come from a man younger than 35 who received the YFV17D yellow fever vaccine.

CDR3 bases: TGTGCCAGCAGCCCCGGTCCCGAGCTCGGCTACACCTTC. It specifies CASSPGPELGYTF. This chain joins TRBV11-2 and TRBJ1-2; D gene unclear. Germline-derived CDR1 and CDR2 are SGHAT and FQNNGV. The CDR3 is made up of 13 amino acids. V lost 5 bases, J lost 8 bases, and 15 bases lay in between.

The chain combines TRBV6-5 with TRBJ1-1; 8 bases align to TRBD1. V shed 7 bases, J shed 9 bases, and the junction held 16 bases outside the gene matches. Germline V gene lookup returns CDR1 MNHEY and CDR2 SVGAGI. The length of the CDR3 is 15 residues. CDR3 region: CASKGGGAGGNQAFF. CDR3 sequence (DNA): TGTGCCAGCAAGGGGGGGGGCGCAGGGGGCAACCAAGCTTTCTTT.

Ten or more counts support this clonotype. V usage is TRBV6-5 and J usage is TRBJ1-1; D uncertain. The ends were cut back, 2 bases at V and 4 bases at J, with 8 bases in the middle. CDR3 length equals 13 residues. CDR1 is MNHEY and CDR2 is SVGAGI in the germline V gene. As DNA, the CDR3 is TGTGCCAGCAGTTACGGGTTGGCCACTGAAGCTTTCTTT. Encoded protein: CASSYGLATEAFF.

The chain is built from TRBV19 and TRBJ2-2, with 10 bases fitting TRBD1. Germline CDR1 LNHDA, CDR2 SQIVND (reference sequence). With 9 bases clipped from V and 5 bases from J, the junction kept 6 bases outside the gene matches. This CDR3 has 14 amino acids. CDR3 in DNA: TGTGCCAGCTTCGACAGGGGGCGAACCGGGGAGCTGTTTTTT. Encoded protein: CASFDRGRTGELFF.

The CDR3 region is CASRRQGSQPQHF. Written as DNA, the CDR3 is TGTGCCAGCAGGCGACAGGGATCTCAGCCCCAGCATTTT. The chain has TRBV12-3 or TRBV12-4 and TRBJ1-5; the match to TRBD1 covers 7 bases. The V and J ends lost 6 bases and 6 bases, in that order; junction bases with no gene match: 5. The CDR3 runs 13 residues.

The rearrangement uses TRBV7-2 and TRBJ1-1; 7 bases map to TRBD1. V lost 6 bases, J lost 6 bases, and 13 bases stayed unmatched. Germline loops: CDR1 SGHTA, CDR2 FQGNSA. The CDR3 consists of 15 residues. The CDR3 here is CASREDRIFISEAFF. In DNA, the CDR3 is TGTGCCAGCAGGGAGGACAGGATTTTTATCTCTGAAGCTTTCTTT.

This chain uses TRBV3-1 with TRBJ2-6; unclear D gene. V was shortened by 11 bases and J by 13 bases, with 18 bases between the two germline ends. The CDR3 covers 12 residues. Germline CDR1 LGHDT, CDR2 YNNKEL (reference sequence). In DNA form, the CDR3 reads TGTGCCTCAAAGGGCAGGTATGAAGTCCTGACTTTC. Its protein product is CASKGRYEVLTF. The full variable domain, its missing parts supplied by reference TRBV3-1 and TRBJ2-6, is DTAVSQTPKYLVTQMGNDKSIKCEQNLGHDTMYWYKQDSKKFLKIMFSYNNKELIINETVPNRFSPKSPDKAHLNLHINSLELGDSAVYFCASKGRYEVLTFGAGSRLTVL.

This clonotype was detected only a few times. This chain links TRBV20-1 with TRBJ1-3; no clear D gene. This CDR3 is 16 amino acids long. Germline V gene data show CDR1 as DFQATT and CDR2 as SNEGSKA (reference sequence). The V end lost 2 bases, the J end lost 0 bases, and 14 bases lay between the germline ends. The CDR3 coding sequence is TGCAGTGCTAGACCTATTCAAGGCTCCTCTGGAAACACCATATATTTT. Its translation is CSARPIQGSSGNTIYF.

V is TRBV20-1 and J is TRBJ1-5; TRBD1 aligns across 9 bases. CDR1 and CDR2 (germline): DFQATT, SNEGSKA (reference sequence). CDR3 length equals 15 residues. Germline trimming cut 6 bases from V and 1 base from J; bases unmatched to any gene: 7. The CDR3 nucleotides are TGCAGTGCGGTACAGGGGGCGCAAAGCAATCAGCCCCAGCATTTT. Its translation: CSAVQGAQSNQPQHF.

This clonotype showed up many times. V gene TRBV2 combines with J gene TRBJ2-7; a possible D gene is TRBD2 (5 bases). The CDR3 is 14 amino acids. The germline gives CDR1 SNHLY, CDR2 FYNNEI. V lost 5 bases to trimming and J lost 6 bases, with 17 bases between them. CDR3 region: CASSQGVRSGEQYV. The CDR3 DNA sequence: TGTGCCAGCAGTCAAGGAGTAAGGAGCGGCGAGCAGTACGTC.

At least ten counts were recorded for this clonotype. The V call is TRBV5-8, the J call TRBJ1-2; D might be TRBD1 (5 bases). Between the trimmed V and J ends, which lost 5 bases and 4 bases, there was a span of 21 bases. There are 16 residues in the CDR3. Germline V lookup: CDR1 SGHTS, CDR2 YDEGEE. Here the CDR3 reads CASSFAGTQALYGYTF. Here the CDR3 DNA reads TGTGCCAGCAGTTTCGCCGGGACCCAGGCTCTCTATGGCTACACCTTC. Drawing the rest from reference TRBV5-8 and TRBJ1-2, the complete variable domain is EAGVTQSPTHLIKTRGQQATLRCSPISGHTSVYWYQQALGLGLQFLLWYDEGEERNRGNFPPRFSGRQFPNYSSELNVNALELEDSALYLCASSFAGTQALYGYTFGSGTRLTVV.

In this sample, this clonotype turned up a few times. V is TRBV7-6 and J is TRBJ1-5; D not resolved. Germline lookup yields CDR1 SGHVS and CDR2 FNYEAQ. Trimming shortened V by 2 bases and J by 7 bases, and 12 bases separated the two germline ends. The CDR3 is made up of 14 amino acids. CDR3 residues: CASSLWGEGQPQHF. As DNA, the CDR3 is TGTGCCAGCAGCTTATGGGGAGAGGGCCAGCCCCAGCATTTT.

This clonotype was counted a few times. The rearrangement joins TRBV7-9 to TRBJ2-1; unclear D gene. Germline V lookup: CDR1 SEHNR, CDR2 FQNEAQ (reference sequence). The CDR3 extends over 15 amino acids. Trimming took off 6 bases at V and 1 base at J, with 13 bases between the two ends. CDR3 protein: CASRPGQSSYNEQFF. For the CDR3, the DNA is TGTGCCAGCAGACCCGGCCAAAGTTCCTACAATGAGCAGTTCTTC. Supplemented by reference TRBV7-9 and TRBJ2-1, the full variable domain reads DTGVSQNPRHKITKRGQNVTFRCDPISEHNRLYWYRQTLGQGPEFLTYFQNEAQLEKSRLLSDRFSAERPKGSFSTLEIQRTEQGDSAMYLCASRPGQSSYNEQFFGPGTRLTVL.

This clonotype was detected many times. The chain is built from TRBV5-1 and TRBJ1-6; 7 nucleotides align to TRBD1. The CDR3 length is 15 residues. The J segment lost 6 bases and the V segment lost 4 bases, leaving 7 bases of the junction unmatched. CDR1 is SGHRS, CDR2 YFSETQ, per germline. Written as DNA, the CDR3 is TGCGCCAGCAGCGACCGGGACAGACGTAATTCACCCCTCCACTTT. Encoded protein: CASSDRDRRNSPLHF.

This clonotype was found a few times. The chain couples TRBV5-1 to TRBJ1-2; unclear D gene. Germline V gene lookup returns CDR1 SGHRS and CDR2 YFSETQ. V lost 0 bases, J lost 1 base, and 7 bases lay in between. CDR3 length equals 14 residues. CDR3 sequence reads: CASSLAGDNYGYTF. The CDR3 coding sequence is TGCGCCAGCAGCTTGGCGGGAGATAACTATGGCTACACCTTC.

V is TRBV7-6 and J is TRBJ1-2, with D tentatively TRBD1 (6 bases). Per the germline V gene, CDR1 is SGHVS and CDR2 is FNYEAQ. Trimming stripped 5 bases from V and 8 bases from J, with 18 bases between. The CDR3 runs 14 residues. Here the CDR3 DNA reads TGTGCCAGCAGCCCCGGGACAAACCCCCGGGGCTACACCTTC. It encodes CASSPGTNPRGYTF.

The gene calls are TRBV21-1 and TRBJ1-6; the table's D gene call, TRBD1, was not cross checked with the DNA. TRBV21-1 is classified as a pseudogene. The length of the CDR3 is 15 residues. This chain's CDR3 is CASTGQSSYNSPLHF. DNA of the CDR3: TGTGCCAGCACCGGACAGAGCTCCTATAATTCACCCCTCCACTTT.

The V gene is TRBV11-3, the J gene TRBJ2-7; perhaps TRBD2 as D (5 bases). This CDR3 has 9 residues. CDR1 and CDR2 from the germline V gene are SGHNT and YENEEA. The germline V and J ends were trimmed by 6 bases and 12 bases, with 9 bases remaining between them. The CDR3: CASRTRGYV. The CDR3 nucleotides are TGTGCCAGCAGGACTCGGGGGTACGTC.

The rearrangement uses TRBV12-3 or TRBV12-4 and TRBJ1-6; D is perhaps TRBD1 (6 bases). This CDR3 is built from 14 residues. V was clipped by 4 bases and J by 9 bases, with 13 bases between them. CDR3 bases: TGTGCCAGCAGTTCTGGGACAAGGGGTTCACCCCTCCACTTT. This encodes CASSSGTRGSPLHF.

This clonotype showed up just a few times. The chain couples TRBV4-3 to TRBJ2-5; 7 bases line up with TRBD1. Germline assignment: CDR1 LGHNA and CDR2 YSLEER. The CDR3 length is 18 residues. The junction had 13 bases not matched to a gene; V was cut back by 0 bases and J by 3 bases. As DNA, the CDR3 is TGCGCCAGCAGCCAAGATACGTTCTCTGGCAGGGGGAAAGAGACCCAGTACTTC. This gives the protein CASSQDTFSGRGKETQYF.

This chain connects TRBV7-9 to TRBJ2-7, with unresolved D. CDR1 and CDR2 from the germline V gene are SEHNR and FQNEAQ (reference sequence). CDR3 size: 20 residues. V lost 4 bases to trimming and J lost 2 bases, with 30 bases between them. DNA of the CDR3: TGTGCCAGCAGCTCCGCATTACCCCCGATGGCGACCCGAATTACCTACGAGCAGTACTTC. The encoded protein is CASSSALPPMATRITYEQYF.

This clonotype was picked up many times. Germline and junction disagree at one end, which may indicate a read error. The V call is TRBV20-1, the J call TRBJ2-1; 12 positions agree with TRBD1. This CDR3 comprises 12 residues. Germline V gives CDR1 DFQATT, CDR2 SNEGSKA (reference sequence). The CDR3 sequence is CSARGDRGLRIF. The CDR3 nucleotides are TGCAGTGCTAGAGGGGACAGGGGGCTAAGGATCTTC.

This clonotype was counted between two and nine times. CDR3 coding DNA: TGCAGCGTTGTAAGGGCCGACACTGAAGCTTTCTTT. This gives the protein CSVVRADTEAFF. The chain recombines TRBV29-1 with TRBJ1-1, with D uncertain. The CDR3 is 12 residues long. Trimming shortened V by 4 bases and J by 3 bases, and 9 bases separated the two germline ends. Germline lookup yields CDR1 SQVTM and CDR2 ANQGSEA.

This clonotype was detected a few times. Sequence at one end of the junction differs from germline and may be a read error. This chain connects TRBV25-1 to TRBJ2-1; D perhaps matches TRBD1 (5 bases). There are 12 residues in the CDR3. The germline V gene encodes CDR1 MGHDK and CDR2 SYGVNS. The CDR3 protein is CASSESKGFLLF. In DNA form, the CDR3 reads TGTGCCAGCAGTGAATCTAAGGGGTTCCTACTCTTC.

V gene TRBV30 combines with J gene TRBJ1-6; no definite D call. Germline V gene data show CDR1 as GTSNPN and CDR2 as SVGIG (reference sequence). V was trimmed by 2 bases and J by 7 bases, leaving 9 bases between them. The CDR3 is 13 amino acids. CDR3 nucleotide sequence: TGTGCCTGGAGTCCGGACGACAATTCACCCCTCCACTTT. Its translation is CAWSPDDNSPLHF.

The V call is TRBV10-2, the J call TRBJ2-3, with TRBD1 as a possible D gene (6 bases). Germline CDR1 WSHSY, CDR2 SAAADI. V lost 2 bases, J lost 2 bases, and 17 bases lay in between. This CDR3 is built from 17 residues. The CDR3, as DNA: TGCGCCAGCAGTGAGCCGCGGACAGCCTTCCTCACAGATACGCAGTATTTT. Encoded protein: CASSEPRTAFLTDTQYF.

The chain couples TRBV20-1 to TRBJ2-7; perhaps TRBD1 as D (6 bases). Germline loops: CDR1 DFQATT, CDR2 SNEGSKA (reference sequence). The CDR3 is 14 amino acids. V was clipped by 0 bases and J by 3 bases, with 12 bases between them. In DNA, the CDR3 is TGCAGTGCTAGAGAGACAGGACCCATCTACGAGCAGTACTTC. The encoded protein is CSARETGPIYEQYF.

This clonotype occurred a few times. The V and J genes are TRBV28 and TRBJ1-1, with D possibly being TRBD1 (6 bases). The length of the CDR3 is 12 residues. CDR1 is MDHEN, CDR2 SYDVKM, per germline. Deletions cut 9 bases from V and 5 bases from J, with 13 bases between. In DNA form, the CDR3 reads TGTGCCAGTCAGGTAAGGGGGACTGAAGCTTTCTTT. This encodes CASQVRGTEAFF.

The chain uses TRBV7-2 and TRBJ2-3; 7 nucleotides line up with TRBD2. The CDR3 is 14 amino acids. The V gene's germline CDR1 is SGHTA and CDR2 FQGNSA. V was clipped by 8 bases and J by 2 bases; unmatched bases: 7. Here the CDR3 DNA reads TGTGCCAGCTTGGGGAGGGATCACACAGATACGCAGTATTTT. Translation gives CASLGRDHTDTQYF.

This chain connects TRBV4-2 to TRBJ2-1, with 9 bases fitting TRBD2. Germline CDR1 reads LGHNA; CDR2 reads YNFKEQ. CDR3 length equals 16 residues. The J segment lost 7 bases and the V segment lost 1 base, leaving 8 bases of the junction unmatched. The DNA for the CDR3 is TGTGCCAGCAGCCAAGTACTGGCTAGCGGGGCAAATGAGCAGTTCTTC. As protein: CASSQVLASGANEQFF.